This T cell receptor beta chain was obtained from a study of T cell repertoires in aging, cancer and after chemotherapy. Overall study findings and caveats: Age-matched healthy donors had significantly more diverse, less clonal blood TCR repertoires than untreated cancer patients.

Peripheral blood genomic DNA, not sorted cells or RNA, was the template. This clonotype was picked up a small number of times. The antigen remains undetermined. Multiplex touch-down PCR with TRB-A/B primers amplified rearranged V-D-J TRB sequences. Using its own MiXCR run on the multiplex PCR reads, TCRdb lists one record per CDR3 protein. The data contain about 9,500 distinct CDR3 sequences, 34% of them singletons. The sequenced material came from blood. The source of this sequence is a human donor in good health.

CDR3 nucleotide sequence: TGTGCCAGCGGTCAGTCTAACTATGGCTACACCTTC. This encodes CASGQSNYGYTF. The chain joins TRBV27 to TRBJ1-2, with unresolved D. V lost 8 bases, J lost 0 bases, and 7 bases lay in between. Germline V gene sequence: CDR1 MNHEY, CDR2 SMNVEV (reference sequence). This CDR3 has 12 amino acids.